This T cell receptor (beta chain) comes out of a study of cytomegalovirus exposure and HLA in healthy donors. Study-level results: The study flagged about 150 TCR beta chains as cytomegalovirus-associated. The dataset shows that most TCR sequences were rare, while some public TCRs occurred in many donors. Accounts indicate the classifier identified cytomegalovirus status with strong specificity and sensitivity.

Clones were sequenced by immunoSEQ multiplex PCR, and TCRdb holds only the in-frame ones, with some missing. The sample includes tens of thousands of clones, roughly 85% of them seen just once. Turning to this clone: Its antigen is not identified.

The source of this sequence is a man aged 18 to 30 in good health and CMV-seropositive. Sequenced sample: PBMCs.

The CDR3 sequence is CASSLGQGRETQYF. As DNA, the CDR3 is TGCGCCAGCAGCTTAGGGCAGGGCAGGGAGACCCAGTACTTC. The rearrangement links TRBV5-1 to TRBJ2-5, with a possible D match to TRBD1 (5 bases). Trimming stripped 2 bases from V and 5 bases from J, with 13 bases between. Germline V gene sequence: CDR1 SGHRS, CDR2 YFSETQ. The CDR3 totals 14 residues.